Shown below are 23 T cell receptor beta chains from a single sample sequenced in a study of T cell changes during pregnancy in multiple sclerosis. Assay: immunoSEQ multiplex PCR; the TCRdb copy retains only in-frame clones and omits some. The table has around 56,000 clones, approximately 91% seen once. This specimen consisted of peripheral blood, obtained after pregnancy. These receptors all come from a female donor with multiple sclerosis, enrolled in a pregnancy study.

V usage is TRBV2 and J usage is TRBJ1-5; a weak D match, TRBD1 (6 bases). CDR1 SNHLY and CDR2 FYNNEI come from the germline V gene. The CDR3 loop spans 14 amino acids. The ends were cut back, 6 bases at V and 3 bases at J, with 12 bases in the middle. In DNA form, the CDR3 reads TGTGCCAGCAGCCGGGACATTACCAATCAGCCCCAGCATTTT. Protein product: CASSRDITNQPQHF.

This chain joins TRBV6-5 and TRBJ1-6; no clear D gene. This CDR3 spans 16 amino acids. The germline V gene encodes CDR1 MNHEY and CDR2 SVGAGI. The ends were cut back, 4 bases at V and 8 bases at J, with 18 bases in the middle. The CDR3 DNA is TGTGCCAGCAGTTCCATATCCGGGGTAAAACATTCACCCCTCCACTTT. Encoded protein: CASSSISGVKHSPLHF.

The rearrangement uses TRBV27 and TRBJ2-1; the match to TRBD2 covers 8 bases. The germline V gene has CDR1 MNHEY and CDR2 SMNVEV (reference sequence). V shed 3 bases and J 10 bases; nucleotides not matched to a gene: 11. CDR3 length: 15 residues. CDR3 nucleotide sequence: TGTGCCAGCAGTTTTATGGGCGGGGGGTTAAGGGAGCAGTTCTTC. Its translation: CASSFMGGGLREQFF.

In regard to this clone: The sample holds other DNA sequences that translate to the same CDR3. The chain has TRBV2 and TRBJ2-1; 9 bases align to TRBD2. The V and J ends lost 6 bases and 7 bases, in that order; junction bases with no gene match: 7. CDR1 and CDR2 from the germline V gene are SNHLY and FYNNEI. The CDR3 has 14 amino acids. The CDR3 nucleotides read TGTGCCAGCAGGAGGACAAGCGGGGGGAATGAGCAGTTCTTC. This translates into CASRRTSGGNEQFF.

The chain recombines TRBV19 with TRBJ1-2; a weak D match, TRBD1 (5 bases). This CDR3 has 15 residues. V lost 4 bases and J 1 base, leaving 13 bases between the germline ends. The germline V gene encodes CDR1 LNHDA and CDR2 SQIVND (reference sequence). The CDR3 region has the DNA TGTGCCAGTAGTAGTAGGGGTGCCGGTAACTATGGCTACACCTTC. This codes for CASSSRGAGNYGYTF.

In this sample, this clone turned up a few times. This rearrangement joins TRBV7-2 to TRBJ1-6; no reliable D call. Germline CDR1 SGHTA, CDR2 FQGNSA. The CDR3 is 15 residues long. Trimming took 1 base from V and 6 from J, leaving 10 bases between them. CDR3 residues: CASSLGLAVNSPLHF. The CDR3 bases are TGTGCCAGCAGCTTAGGGTTGGCAGTTAATTCACCCCTCCACTTT.

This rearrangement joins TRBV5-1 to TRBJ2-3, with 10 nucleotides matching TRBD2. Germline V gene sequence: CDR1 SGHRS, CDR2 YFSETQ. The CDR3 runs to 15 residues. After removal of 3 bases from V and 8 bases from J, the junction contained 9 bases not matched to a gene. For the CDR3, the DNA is TGCGCCAGCAGCTCAGTCGAGCGGGGGGGCGGTACGCAGTATTTT. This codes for CASSSVERGGGTQYF. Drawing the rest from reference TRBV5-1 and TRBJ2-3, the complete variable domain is KAGVTQTPRYLIKTRGQQVTLSCSPISGHRSVSWYQQTPGQGLQFLFEYFSETQRNKGNFPGRFSGRQFSNSRSEMNVSTLELGDSALYLCASSSVERGGGTQYFGPGTRLTVL.

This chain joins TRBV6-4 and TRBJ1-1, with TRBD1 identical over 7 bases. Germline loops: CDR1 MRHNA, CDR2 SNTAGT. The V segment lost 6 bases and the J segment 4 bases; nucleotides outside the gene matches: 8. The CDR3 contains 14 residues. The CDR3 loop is CASRTGVEATEAFF. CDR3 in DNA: TGTGCCAGCAGAACAGGGGTAGAGGCCACTGAAGCTTTCTTT.

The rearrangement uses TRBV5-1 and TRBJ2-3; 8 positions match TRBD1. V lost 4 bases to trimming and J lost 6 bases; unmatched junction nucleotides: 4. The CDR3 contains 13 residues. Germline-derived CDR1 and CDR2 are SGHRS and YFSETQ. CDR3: CASSPRQGDTQYF. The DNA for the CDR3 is TGCGCCAGCAGCCCGAGACAGGGGGATACGCAGTATTTT.

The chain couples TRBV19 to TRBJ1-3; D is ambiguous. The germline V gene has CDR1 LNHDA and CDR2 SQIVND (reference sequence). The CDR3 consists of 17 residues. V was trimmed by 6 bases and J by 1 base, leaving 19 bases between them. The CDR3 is CASSRYGEGLSGNTIYF. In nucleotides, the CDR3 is TGTGCCAGTAGCAGATATGGGGAGGGTTTGTCTGGAAACACCATATATTTT. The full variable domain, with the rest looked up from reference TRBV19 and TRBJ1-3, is DGGITQSPKYLFRKEGQNVTLSCEQNLNHDAMYWYRQDPGQGLRLIYYSQIVNDFQKGDIAEGYSVSREKKESFPLTVTSAQKNPTAFYLCASSRYGEGLSGNTIYFGEGSWLTVV.

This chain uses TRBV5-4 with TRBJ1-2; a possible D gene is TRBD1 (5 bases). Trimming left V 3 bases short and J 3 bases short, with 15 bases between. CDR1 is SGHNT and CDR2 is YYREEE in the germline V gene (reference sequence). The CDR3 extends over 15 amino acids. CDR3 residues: CASSSYGGSDYGYTF. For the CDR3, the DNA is TGTGCCAGCAGCTCCTACGGGGGTTCCGACTATGGCTACACCTTC.

For the CDR3, the DNA is TGCGCCAGCAGCCAAGGACTAGCGGGGGGATACAATGAGCAGTTCTTC. It specifies CASSQGLAGGYNEQFF. The chain joins TRBV4-3 to TRBJ2-1; 13 positions agree with TRBD2. The CDR3 runs to 16 residues. The germline V gene has CDR1 LGHNA and CDR2 YSLEER. The V gene end was trimmed by 1 base and the J gene end by 4 bases; junction bases not matched to a gene: 1.

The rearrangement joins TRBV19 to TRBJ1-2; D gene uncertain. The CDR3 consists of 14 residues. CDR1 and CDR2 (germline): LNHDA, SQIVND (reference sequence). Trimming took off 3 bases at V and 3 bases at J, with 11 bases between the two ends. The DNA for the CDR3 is TGTGCCAGTAGTATTTTTCCCGCGCACTATGGCTACACCTTC. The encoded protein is CASSIFPAHYGYTF. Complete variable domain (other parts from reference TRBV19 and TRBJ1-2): DGGITQSPKYLFRKEGQNVTLSCEQNLNHDAMYWYRQDPGQGLRLIYYSQIVNDFQKGDIAEGYSVSREKKESFPLTVTSAQKNPTAFYLCASSIFPAHYGYTFGSGTRLTVV.

The CDR3 DNA is TGCAGCGGCCGGACTCAGTGGTCCACAGATACGCAGTATTTT. This encodes CSGRTQWSTDTQYF. The chain recombines TRBV29-1 with TRBJ2-3; possibly TRBD2 for D (5 bases). V dropped 7 bases and J dropped 2 bases, with 16 bases sitting between them. CDR3 size: 14 residues. The germline CDR1 and CDR2 sequences are SQVTM and ANQGSEA.

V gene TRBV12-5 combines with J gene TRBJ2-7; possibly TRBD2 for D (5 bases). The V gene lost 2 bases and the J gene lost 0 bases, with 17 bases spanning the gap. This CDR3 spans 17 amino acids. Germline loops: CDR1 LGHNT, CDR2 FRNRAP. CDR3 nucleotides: TGTGCTAGTGGTTTGTTCTCCCCCAGAGGGAGCTCCTACGAGCAGTACTTC. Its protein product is CASGLFSPRGSSYEQYF.

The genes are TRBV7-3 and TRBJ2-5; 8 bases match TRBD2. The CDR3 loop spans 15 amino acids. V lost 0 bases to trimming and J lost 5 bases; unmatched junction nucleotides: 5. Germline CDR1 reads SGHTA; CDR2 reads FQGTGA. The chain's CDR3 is CASSLTAGGGETQYF. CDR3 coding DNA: TGTGCCAGCAGCTTAACGGCGGGGGGCGGGGAGACCCAGTACTTC.

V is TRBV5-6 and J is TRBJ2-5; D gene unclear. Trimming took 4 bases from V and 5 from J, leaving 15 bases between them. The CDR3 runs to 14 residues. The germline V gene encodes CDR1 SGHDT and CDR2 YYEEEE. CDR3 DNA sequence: TGTGCCAGCAGCCGATCGGGTCTCTCGGAGACCCAGTACTTC. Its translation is CASSRSGLSETQYF.

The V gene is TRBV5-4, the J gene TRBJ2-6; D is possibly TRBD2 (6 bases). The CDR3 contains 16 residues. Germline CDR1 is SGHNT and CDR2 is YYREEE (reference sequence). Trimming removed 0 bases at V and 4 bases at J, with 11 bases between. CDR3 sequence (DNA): TGTGCCAGCAGCTTGGCCGCGGGGTACGGGGCCAACGTCCTGACTTTC. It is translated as CASSLAAGYGANVLTF.

The CDR3 sequence is CASSAPLGGRSGNTIYF. CDR3 in DNA: TGTGCCAGCAGCGCGCCCCTGGGGGGGCGCTCTGGAAACACCATATATTTT. The chain carries TRBV9 and TRBJ1-3; maybe TRBD1 (6 bases). Trimming took off 3 bases at V and 0 bases at J, with 16 bases between the two ends. Germline V gene data show CDR1 as SGDLS and CDR2 as YYNGEE. The CDR3 is 17 residues long.

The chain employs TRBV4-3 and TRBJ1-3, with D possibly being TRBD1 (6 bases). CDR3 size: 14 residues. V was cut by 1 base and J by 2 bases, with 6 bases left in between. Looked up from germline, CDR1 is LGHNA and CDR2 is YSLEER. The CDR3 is CASSQAGAGNTIYF. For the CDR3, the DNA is TGCGCCAGCAGCCAAGCAGGGGCTGGAAACACCATATATTTT.

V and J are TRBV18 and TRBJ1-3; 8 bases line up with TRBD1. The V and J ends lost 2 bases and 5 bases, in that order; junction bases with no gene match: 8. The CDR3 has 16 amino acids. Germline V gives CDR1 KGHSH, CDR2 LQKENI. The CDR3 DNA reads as TGTGCCAGCTCACCAACGGGCCAGGGGGCTAGAAACACCATATATTTT. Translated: CASSPTGQGARNTIYF.

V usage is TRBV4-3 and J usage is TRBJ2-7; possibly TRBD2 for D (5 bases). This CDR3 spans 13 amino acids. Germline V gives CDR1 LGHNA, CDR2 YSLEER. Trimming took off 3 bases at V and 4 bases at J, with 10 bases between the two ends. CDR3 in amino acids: CASSQHGLYEQYF. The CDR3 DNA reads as TGCGCCAGCAGCCAGCATGGACTGTACGAGCAGTACTTC.

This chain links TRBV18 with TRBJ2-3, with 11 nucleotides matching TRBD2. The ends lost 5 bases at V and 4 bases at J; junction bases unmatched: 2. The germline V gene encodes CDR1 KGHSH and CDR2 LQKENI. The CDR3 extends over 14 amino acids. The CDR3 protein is CASSASGGPDTQYF. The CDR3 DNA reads TGTGCCAGCTCAGCTAGCGGGGGGCCAGATACGCAGTATTTT.